What follows are 22 T cell receptor beta chains derived from one specimen sequenced in a study of cytomegalovirus exposure and HLA in healthy donors. Using immunoSEQ multiplex PCR, the repertoire was profiled, and TCRdb retains in-frame clones only, with some absent. The sample contains roughly 270,000 clones, over 75% of which appear only once. Sequencing was carried out using PBMCs. Every receptor here comes from a young woman in good health and CMV-seronegative.

The chain is built from TRBV30 and TRBJ2-1; TRBD2 agrees at 9 bases. From germline, CDR1 is GTSNPN and CDR2 SVGIG (reference sequence). The length of the CDR3 is 14 residues. The V segment lost 5 bases and the J segment 7 bases; nucleotides outside the gene matches: 9. The CDR3 sequence: CAWVSGSRVNEQFF. In DNA, the CDR3 is TGTGCCTGGGTTAGCGGGAGTAGGGTAAATGAGCAGTTCTTC.

This chain joins TRBV9 and TRBJ2-3; D is ambiguous. Germline V CDR1 and CDR2: SGDLS, YYNGEE. The CDR3 is made up of 15 amino acids. V gave up 0 bases and J gave up 4 bases, with 12 bases separating them. CDR3 region: CASSVESSEADTQYF. The CDR3 DNA reads as TGTGCCAGCAGCGTAGAGAGTTCCGAGGCAGATACGCAGTATTTT.

V and J are TRBV11-2 and TRBJ1-2; D remains ambiguous. V shed 5 bases and J shed 8 bases, with 15 bases lying between them. In germline, CDR1 is SGHAT, CDR2 FQNNGV. The CDR3 is 13 residues long. CDR3 protein: CASSPGGGRGYTF. DNA for the CDR3: TGTGCCAGCAGCCCAGGCGGAGGGCGAGGCTACACCTTC.

The genes are TRBV9 and TRBJ1-4; tentatively, D is TRBD1 (5 bases). Trimming stripped 1 base from V and 1 base from J, with 11 bases between. There are 16 residues in the CDR3. Germline loops: CDR1 SGDLS, CDR2 YYNGEE. In DNA form, the CDR3 reads TGTGCCAGCAGCGTATTCGGGGGAGAAACTAATGAAAAACTGTTTTTT. Translation: CASSVFGGETNEKLFF. Full variable domain (remainder filled in from reference TRBV9 and TRBJ1-4): DSGVTQTPKHLITATGQRVTLRCSPRSGDLSVYWYQQSLDQGLQFLIQYYNGEERAKGNILERFSAQQFPDLHSELNLSSLELGDSALYFCASSVFGGETNEKLFFGSGTQLSVL.

Here the CDR3 reads CASSTRGPGSEQYF. The CDR3 region has the DNA TGTGCCAGTAGTACCAGAGGGCCGGGGAGCGAGCAGTACTTC. The rearrangement links TRBV19 to TRBJ2-7, with D possibly being TRBD2 (5 bases). V lost 4 bases, J lost 6 bases, and 16 bases lay in between. Germline loops: CDR1 LNHDA, CDR2 SQIVND (reference sequence). CDR3 length: 14 amino acids.

This chain connects TRBV15 to TRBJ1-1; TRBD1 matches at 7 bases. CDR1 and CDR2 (germline): LNHNV, YYDKDF (reference sequence). With 3 bases clipped from V and 11 bases from J, the junction kept 9 bases outside the gene matches. The CDR3 is made up of 13 amino acids. CDR3 DNA: TGTGCCACCAGCAGCAAACAGGGGACGAGTGCTTTCTTT. Translation: CATSSKQGTSAFF.

This clone has at least ten counts. The chain links TRBV2 to TRBJ2-7, with TRBD2 matching 7 bases. J gave up 5 bases and V 8 bases, and 15 bases lay outside the gene matches. Germline V gene data show CDR1 as SNHLY and CDR2 as FYNNEI. The CDR3 totals 15 residues. CDR3 DNA sequence: TGTGCCAGCGCTAGCAGGCGGGAGACTCGCCACGAGCAGTACTTC. It translates to CASASRRETRHEQYF.

The chain uses TRBV7-3 and TRBJ2-3; D is uncertain. Germline CDR1 reads SGHTA; CDR2 reads FQGTGA. V lost 4 bases, J lost 5 bases, and 7 bases lay in between. The CDR3 contains 12 residues. The CDR3 spells CASSYPGDTQYF. The CDR3 DNA reads TGTGCCAGCAGCTACCCGGGAGATACGCAGTATTTT. Full variable domain (rest looked up from reference TRBV7-3 and TRBJ2-3): GAGVSQTPSNKVTEKGKYVELRCDPISGHTALYWYRQSLGQGPEFLIYFQGTGAADDSGLPNDRFFAVRPEGSVSTLKIQRTERGDSAVYLCASSYPGDTQYFGPGTRLTVL.

The chain employs TRBV28 and TRBJ2-7, with D hard to call. The CDR3 sequence is 14 residues long. The V end lost 6 bases, the J end lost 1 base, and 13 bases lay between the germline ends. CDR1 MDHEN and CDR2 SYDVKM come from the germline V gene. The CDR3 nucleotides are TGTGCCAGCAGACCGGGTGACGGATCCTACGAGCAGTACTTC. Its translation is CASRPGDGSYEQYF.

The chain recombines TRBV28 with TRBJ2-2; the D is unclear. V lost 5 bases and J 4 bases, leaving 14 bases between the germline ends. Per germline, CDR1 MDHEN and CDR2 SYDVKM. The CDR3 is 15 residues long. Here the CDR3 reads CASSTNKLPTGELFF. CDR3 nucleotide sequence: TGTGCCAGCAGTACCAATAAACTCCCCACCGGGGAGCTGTTTTTT. Drawing the rest from reference TRBV28 and TRBJ2-2, the complete variable domain is DVKVTQSSRYLVKRTGEKVFLECVQDMDHENMFWYRQDPGLGLRLIYFSYDVKMKEKGDIPEGYSVSREKKERFSLILESASTNQTSMYLCASSTNKLPTGELFFGEGSRLTVL.

V and J are TRBV30 and TRBJ2-2, with a weak D call TRBD1 (5 bases). CDR1 is GTSNPN, CDR2 SVGIG, per germline (reference sequence). This CDR3 is 14 amino acids long. Trimming took 2 bases from V and 2 from J, leaving 9 bases between them. Here the CDR3 reads CAWSQGLNTGELFF. The CDR3 nucleotides read TGTGCCTGGAGTCAGGGCCTCAACACCGGGGAGCTGTTTTTT. The variable domain in full, with the rest retrieved from reference TRBV30 and TRBJ2-2, is SQTIHQWPATLVQPVGSPLSLECTVEGTSNPNLYWYRQAAGRGLQLLFYSVGIGQISSEVPQNLSASRPQDRQFILSSKKLLLSDSGFYLCAWSQGLNTGELFFGEGSRLTVL.

The chain recombines TRBV18 with TRBJ1-1, with D perhaps TRBD1 (5 bases). The germline V gene encodes CDR1 KGHSH and CDR2 LQKENI. This CDR3 is built from 16 residues. V gave up 0 bases and J gave up 11 bases, with 22 bases separating them. The CDR3 sequence is CASSPPTDTGFSQAFF. CDR3 coding DNA: TGTGCCAGCTCACCACCGACAGATACAGGCTTCTCACAGGCTTTCTTT.

The chain carries TRBV5-6 and TRBJ1-2; TRBD1 might be the D (6 bases). Germline CDR1 SGHDT, CDR2 YYEEEE. Trimming took 3 bases from V and 2 from J, leaving 11 bases between them. The CDR3 runs 14 residues. CDR3 region: CASSYRQANYGYTF. In DNA, the CDR3 is TGTGCCAGCAGCTACCGACAGGCCAACTATGGCTACACCTTC.

The rearrangement links TRBV27 to TRBJ1-1; D is uncertain. The CDR3 runs to 11 residues. The V gene's germline CDR1 is MNHEY and CDR2 SMNVEV (reference sequence). The CDR3 bases are TGTGCGGTTGAGGCGAACACTGAAGCTTTCTTT. This encodes CAVEANTEAFF.

This clone appeared a single time. This chain connects TRBV7-6 to TRBJ2-5; 7 nucleotides line up with TRBD2. Looked up from germline, CDR1 is SGHVS and CDR2 is FNYEAQ. V trimming: 1 base; J trimming: 5 bases; junction bases outside the gene matches: 4. This CDR3 has 14 residues. CDR3 amino acids: CASSLVSGGETQYF. The CDR3 DNA follows: TGTGCCAGCAGCTTAGTTTCCGGGGGGGAGACCCAGTACTTC. Full variable domain (remainder filled in from reference TRBV7-6 and TRBJ2-5): GAGVSQSPRYKVTKRGQDVALRCDPISGHVSLYWYRQALGQGPEFLTYFNYEAQQDKSGLPNDRFSAERPEGSISTLTIQRTEQRDSAMYRCASSLVSGGETQYFGPGTRLLVL.

This clone appeared a few times. The chain couples TRBV19 to TRBJ1-2, with 9 positions matching TRBD1. V lost 9 bases and J lost 11; bases outside the gene matches: 13. The CDR3 extends over 13 amino acids. Germline V gene lookup returns CDR1 LNHDA and CDR2 SQIVND (reference sequence). CDR3 region: CASLQQGALGYTF. DNA for the CDR3: TGTGCCAGCCTTCAACAGGGGGCTTTGGGATACACCTTC.

The chain joins TRBV5-1 to TRBJ1-4, with D uncertain. The germline V gene has CDR1 SGHRS and CDR2 YFSETQ. CDR3 size: 14 residues. V gave up 5 bases and J gave up 3 bases, with 11 bases separating them. This CDR3 reads CASREGGPNEKLFF. Written as DNA, the CDR3 is TGCGCCAGCAGGGAGGGTGGGCCTAATGAAAAACTGTTTTTT.

The chain carries TRBV19 and TRBJ2-7; maybe TRBD1 (6 bases). Trimming removed 8 bases from V and 5 bases from J, with 16 bases in between. Per the germline V gene, CDR1 is LNHDA and CDR2 is SQIVND (reference sequence). The CDR3 has 13 residues. CDR3 protein: CASSNRAVDEQYF. The CDR3 DNA follows: TGTGCCAGTTCGAACAGGGCGGTCGACGAGCAGTACTTC.

In this sample, this clone turned up a few times. This chain connects TRBV6-5 to TRBJ1-2; D is undetermined. The germline V gene has CDR1 MNHEY and CDR2 SVGAGI. V shed 6 bases and J shed 4 bases, with 9 bases lying between them. There are 12 residues in the CDR3. Here the CDR3 DNA reads TGTGCCAGCAGGGGGAGCATCTATGGCTACACCTTC. The encoded protein is CASRGSIYGYTF.

V and J are TRBV15 and TRBJ1-2; 7 positions agree with TRBD1. This CDR3 contains 12 residues. J gave up 2 bases and V 9 bases, and 3 bases lay outside the gene matches. CDR1 and CDR2 (germline): LNHNV, YYDKDF (reference sequence). The CDR3 nucleotides read TGTGCCACAGAGGACAGGAACTATGGCTACACCTTC. It yields the protein CATEDRNYGYTF. The full variable domain, rest sourced from reference TRBV15 and TRBJ1-2, is DAMVIQNPRYQVTQFGKPVTLSCSQTLNHNVMYWYQQKSSQAPKLLFHYYDKDFNNEADTPDNFQSRRPNTSFCFLDIRSPGLGDTAMYLCATEDRNYGYTFGSGTRLTVV.

The chain joins TRBV28 to TRBJ2-7; the match to TRBD1 covers 7 bases. The V gene end was trimmed by 7 bases and the J gene end by 4 bases; junction bases not matched to a gene: 7. Germline values: CDR1 MDHEN, CDR2 SYDVKM. The CDR3 consists of 13 residues. In DNA form, the CDR3 reads TGTGCCAGCACCTCGACAGGGACATACGAGCAGTACTTC. It codes for CASTSTGTYEQYF. Full variable domain (remainder filled in from reference TRBV28 and TRBJ2-7): DVKVTQSSRYLVKRTGEKVFLECVQDMDHENMFWYRQDPGLGLRLIYFSYDVKMKEKGDIPEGYSVSREKKERFSLILESASTNQTSMYLCASTSTGTYEQYFGPGTRLTVT.

The chain employs TRBV4-3 and TRBJ1-1; D ambiguous. V was shortened by 6 bases and J by 7 bases, with 18 bases between the two germline ends. The CDR3 contains 14 residues. Germline lookup yields CDR1 LGHNA and CDR2 YSLEER. CDR3: CASRGSRSRGEAFF. The CDR3 DNA is TGCGCCAGCAGAGGGTCTCGATCACGGGGTGAAGCTTTCTTT.